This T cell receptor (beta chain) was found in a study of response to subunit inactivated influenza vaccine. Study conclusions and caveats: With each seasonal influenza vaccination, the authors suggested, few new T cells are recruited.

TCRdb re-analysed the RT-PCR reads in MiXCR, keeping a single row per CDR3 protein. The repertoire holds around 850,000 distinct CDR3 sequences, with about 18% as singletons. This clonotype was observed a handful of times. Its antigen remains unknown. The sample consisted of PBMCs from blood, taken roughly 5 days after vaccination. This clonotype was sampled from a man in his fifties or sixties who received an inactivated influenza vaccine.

The DNA of the CDR3 is TGTGCCAGCAGTTTATTGACTAGCGGCTACAATGAGCAGTTCTTC. It codes for CASSLLTSGYNEQFF. The genes are TRBV12-3 or TRBV12-4 and TRBJ2-1, with 9 bases that match TRBD2. This CDR3 spans 15 amino acids. V lost 2 bases to trimming and J lost 3 bases; unmatched junction nucleotides: 2.